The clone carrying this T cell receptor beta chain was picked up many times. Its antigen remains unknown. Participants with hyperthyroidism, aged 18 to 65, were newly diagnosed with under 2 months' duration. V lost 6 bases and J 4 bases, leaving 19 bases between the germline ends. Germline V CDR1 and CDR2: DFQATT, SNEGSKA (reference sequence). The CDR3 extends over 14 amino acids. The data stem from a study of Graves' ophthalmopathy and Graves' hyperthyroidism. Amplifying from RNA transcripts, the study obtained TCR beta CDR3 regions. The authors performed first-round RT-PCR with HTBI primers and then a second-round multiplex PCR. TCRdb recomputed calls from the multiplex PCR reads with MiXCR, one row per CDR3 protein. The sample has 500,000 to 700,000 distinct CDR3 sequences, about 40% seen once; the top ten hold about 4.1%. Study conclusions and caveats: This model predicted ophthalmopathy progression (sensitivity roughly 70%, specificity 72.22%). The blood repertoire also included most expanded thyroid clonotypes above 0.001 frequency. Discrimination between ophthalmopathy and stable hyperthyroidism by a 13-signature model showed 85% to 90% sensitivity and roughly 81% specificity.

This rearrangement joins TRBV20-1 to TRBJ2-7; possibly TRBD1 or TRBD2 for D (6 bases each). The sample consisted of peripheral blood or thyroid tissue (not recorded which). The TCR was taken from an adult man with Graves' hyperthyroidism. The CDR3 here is CSAEEGRGRYEQYF. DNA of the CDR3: TGCAGTGCGGAGGAGGGCAGGGGAAGATACGAGCAGTACTTC.